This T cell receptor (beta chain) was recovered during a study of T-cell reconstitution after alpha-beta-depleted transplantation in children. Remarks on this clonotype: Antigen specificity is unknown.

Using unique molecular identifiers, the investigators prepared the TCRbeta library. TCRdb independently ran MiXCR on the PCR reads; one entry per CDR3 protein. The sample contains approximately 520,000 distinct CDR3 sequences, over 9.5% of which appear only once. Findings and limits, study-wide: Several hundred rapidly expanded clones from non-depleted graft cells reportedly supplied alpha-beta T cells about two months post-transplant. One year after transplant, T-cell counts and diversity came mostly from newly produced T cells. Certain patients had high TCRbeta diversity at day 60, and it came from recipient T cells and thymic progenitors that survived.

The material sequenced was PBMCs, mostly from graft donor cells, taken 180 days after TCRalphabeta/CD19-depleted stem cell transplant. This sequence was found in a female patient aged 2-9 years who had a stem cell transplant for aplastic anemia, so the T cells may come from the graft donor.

CDR3 nucleotides: TGTGCCATATTGGGGGGATCCTACAATGAGCAGTTCTTC. Encoded protein: CAILGGSYNEQFF. V gene TRBV6-6 combines with J gene TRBJ2-1, with a weak D call TRBD2 (6 bases). Germline V lookup: CDR1 MNHNY, CDR2 SVGAGI (reference sequence). The CDR3 contains 13 residues. Trimming removed 10 bases from V and 1 base from J, with 11 bases in between.